This entry features one T cell receptor beta chain sequence. The data stem from a study of blood T cell repertoires in COVID-19. Study information: Researchers got acute and convalescent COVID-19 samples from the United States, Italy and Spain. PBMCs, B-cell-depleted T cells, or T cells were the source of the cDNA or gDNA that made up the material.

Germline CDR1 and CDR2: SGHDN and FVKESK. With V trimmed by 2 bases and J by 7 bases, 13 bases remained unmatched. The CDR3 has 17 residues. Authors' processing steps: Scientists estimated how many nucleated cells there were by amplifying reference gene primers. Profiled with immunoSEQ multiplex PCR; TCRdb holds only in-frame clones, not every one. V, J and clone size were drawn from that table, and D and trimming were deduced from the DNA. The sample lists 90,000 to 120,000 clones; roughly 71% were seen once. The sequence derives from an elderly man with acute or convalescent COVID-19. Source material: peripheral blood. V is TRBV14 and J is TRBJ2-1; the match to TRBD2 covers 8 bases. This chain's CDR3 is CASSQIRFSGIGNEQFF. For the CDR3, the DNA is TGTGCCAGCAGCCAAATCCGGTTTAGCGGGATAGGAAATGAGCAGTTCTTC.